This TCR beta chain was sequenced in a study of T cells in Graves' hyperthyroidism and ophthalmopathy. Findings and caveats of the study: Median prediction lead before ophthalmopathy onset was six to eight months with the model. Ophthalmopathy cases were set apart from stable hyperthyroidism by a 13 V-J model.

The CDR3 extends over 17 amino acids. In germline, CDR1 is MRHNA, CDR2 SNTAGT. Trimming stripped 4 bases from V and 0 bases from J, with 16 bases between. As concerns this clonotype: Its specificity is unknown.

TCR beta CDR3 regions were amplified from RNA transcripts. The study used the HTBI primer set for a first-round RT-PCR of the TCR CDR3. MiXCR, applied by TCRdb to the multiplex PCR reads, yields one record per CDR3 protein. The top ten hold about 7.2% of the sample, which has 660,000 or so distinct CDR3 sequences, about 45% seen once. The receptor was derived from an adult man with Graves' disease, either hyperthyroidism or ophthalmopathy (not recorded which). The sequenced sample was peripheral blood or thyroid tissue (not recorded which). The rearrangement links TRBV6-4 to TRBJ1-3; no firm D call. CDR3 sequence: CASSARDPATSGNTIYF. In nucleotides, the CDR3 is TGTGCCAGCAGTGCTAGAGATCCGGCCACCTCTGGAAACACCATATATTTT.